The entry below gives a single TCR beta chain sequence along with its context. With V trimmed by 4 bases and J by 2 bases, 4 bases remained unmatched. CDR1 LNHDA and CDR2 SQIVND come from the germline V gene (reference sequence). The CDR3 is made up of 15 amino acids. These data belong to a study of Ad26.COV2.S vaccination and SARS-CoV-2 variants. Sequenced by immunoSEQ multiplex PCR; TCRdb stores in-frame clones only, minus some. The sample lists about 410,000 clones; approximately 90% were seen once. Treatment specified: 19 received Ad26.COV2.S at low or high dose, single or two shots; several received placebo; per-sample allocation not given. The samples were gathered on day 63 after the first injection of vaccine or placebo.

Here the sequenced sample was peripheral blood, taken in a trial of Ad26.COV2.S vaccine versus placebo. The receptor was derived from a person aged 18 to 59 who received the Ad26.COV2.S COVID-19 vaccine or a placebo. J is TRBJ1-5 and V is TRBV19; 8 bases line up with TRBD1. CDR3 nucleotides: TGTGCCAGTAGTACAACAGGGGGGGGCAATCAGCCCCAGCATTTT. Translated, it gives CASSTTGGGNQPQHF.